These 14 T cell receptor beta chains were sequenced from one sample in a study of blood T cells in healthy people across ages. A second PCR, run for about 7 to 11 cycles, used a sample-barcoded 5' primer plus a J-beta primer mix. TCRdb reprocessed the 5' RACE reads via MiXCR and lists one record per CDR3 protein. Of approximately 1,000,000 distinct CDR3 sequences in the sample, under 40% were seen once. Sequenced sample: blood. Source of these receptors: a man aged 18 to 30 in good health.

J is TRBJ2-5 and V is TRBV3-1; D gene unclear. Germline CDR1 is LGHDT and CDR2 is YNNKEL (reference sequence). Trimming left V 4 bases short and J 1 base short, with 10 bases between. The CDR3 is 14 residues long. The CDR3 region is CASSRVRTQETQYF. As DNA, the CDR3 is TGTGCCAGCAGCCGTGTCCGGACCCAAGAGACCCAGTACTTC.

This clonotype was detected a few times. This chain connects TRBV7-9 to TRBJ1-2; D is perhaps TRBD1 (5 bases). Germline CDR1 is SEHNR and CDR2 is FQNEAQ (reference sequence). This CDR3 comprises 15 residues. Between the trimmed V and J ends, which lost 5 bases and 0 bases, there was a span of 13 bases. The CDR3 DNA follows: TGTGCCAGCAGCCGACAGCTTTTTTCTAACTATGGCTACACCTTC. Translated: CASSRQLFSNYGYTF.

The table lists this clonotype with a few counts. The chain recombines TRBV12-3 or TRBV12-4 with TRBJ2-7, with 8 bases fitting TRBD1. The CDR3 sequence is 15 residues long. V trimming: 4 bases; J trimming: 2 bases; junction bases outside the gene matches: 7. CDR3 coding DNA: TGTGCCAGCAGTTCGACAGGGGAGGTGGCCTACGAGCAGTACTTC. It encodes CASSSTGEVAYEQYF.

The V gene is TRBV4-3, the J gene TRBJ1-5; no reliable D call. CDR1 and CDR2 from the germline V gene are LGHNA and YSLEER. V dropped 0 bases and J dropped 0 bases, with 12 bases sitting between them. The CDR3 spans 17 residues. The CDR3 spells CASSQDRVGPSNQPQHF. The DNA of the CDR3 is TGCGCCAGCAGCCAAGATCGGGTGGGCCCTAGCAATCAGCCCCAGCATTTT.

This clonotype occurred a few times. The V call is TRBV6-6, the J call TRBJ1-5, with D unresolved. The germline V and J ends were trimmed by 2 bases and 7 bases, with 12 bases remaining between them. From germline, CDR1 is MNHNY and CDR2 SVGAGI (reference sequence). The CDR3 has 14 residues. This chain's CDR3 is CASSYGPIQQPQHF. In DNA form, the CDR3 reads TGTGCCAGCAGTTACGGGCCGATCCAACAGCCCCAGCATTTT.

This clonotype has only a few counts. CDR3 DNA: TGCAGTGCTAGGGATTCTAGCGGGGGGGGGCCGGATACGCAGTATTTT. Amino acids: CSARDSSGGGPDTQYF. The genes are TRBV20-1 and TRBJ2-3; 12 nucleotides agree with TRBD2. The CDR3 covers 16 residues. Losses at the gene ends were 3 bases for V and 6 bases for J; bases not matched to a gene: 10. The germline gives CDR1 DFQATT, CDR2 SNEGSKA (reference sequence).

The chain uses TRBV7-2 and TRBJ2-3, with 12 bases aligning to TRBD2. From germline, CDR1 is SGHTA and CDR2 FQGNSA. Trimming at V came to 5 bases and at J to 10 bases, leaving 10 bases not matched to a gene. The CDR3 loop spans 15 amino acids. CDR3 DNA sequence: TGTGCCAGCAGCCCCCTGGCTAGCGGGGGGGCGGCGCAGTATTTT. Amino acids: CASSPLASGGAAQYF.

A word on this clonotype: The junction differs from germline at one of its ends, possibly a read error. CDR3: CASSTRVFNQPPHF. CDR3 DNA sequence: TGTGCCAGCAGCACCCGGGTCTTTAATCAGCCCCCGCATTTT. This chain links TRBV28 with TRBJ1-5; no definite D call. CDR3 length: 14 amino acids. Per germline, CDR1 MDHEN and CDR2 SYDVKM.

This clonotype was seen only a few times. The chain links TRBV27 to TRBJ1-2; 7 bases are a match to TRBD1. The length of the CDR3 is 12 residues. Germline CDR1 reads MNHEY; CDR2 reads SMNVEV (reference sequence). V shed 8 bases and J 7 bases; nucleotides not matched to a gene: 7. CDR3 loop: CASRIQGSGYTF. The CDR3 nucleotides are TGTGCCAGCCGAATACAGGGGAGTGGCTACACCTTC.

The J gene is TRBJ2-5, the V gene TRBV20-1; tentatively, D is TRBD2 (6 bases). V lost 5 bases to trimming and J lost 11 bases, with 24 bases between them. This CDR3 has 14 amino acids. The germline CDR1 and CDR2 sequences are DFQATT and SNEGSKA (reference sequence). Here the CDR3 DNA reads TGCAGTGCTTCTCGGGGGTGGAACAACCCTGAGCAGTACTTC. Translation: CSASRGWNNPEQYF.

The chain links TRBV6-6 to TRBJ1-4, with TRBD1 matching over 8 bases. Trimming took 6 bases from V and 8 from J; bases not matched to a gene: 11. The germline CDR1 and CDR2 sequences are MNHNY and SVGAGI (reference sequence). This CDR3 has 15 residues. The CDR3 DNA reads TGTGCCAGCAGCCCCCGGCAGGGGGCTGTCGAAAAACTGTTTTTT. Translating it yields CASSPRQGAVEKLFF.

The rearrangement links TRBV10-3 to TRBJ1-2; 9 bases are a match to TRBD1. Per germline, CDR1 ENHRY and CDR2 SYGVKD. This CDR3 region has 13 residues. The junction had 11 bases not matched to a gene; V was cut back by 10 bases and J by 8 bases. As DNA, the CDR3 is TGTGCCAGCTCCGGGACAGGGAAGGCCGGCTACACCTTC. Its protein is CASSGTGKAGYTF.

In this sample, this clonotype turned up a few times. The chain joins TRBV7-2 to TRBJ1-1; D remains ambiguous. Between the trimmed V and J ends, which lost 5 bases and 7 bases, there was a span of 11 bases. CDR3 length equals 12 residues. Germline lookup yields CDR1 SGHTA and CDR2 FQGNSA. Here the CDR3 DNA reads TGTGCCAGCAGCCGCAGTGGGGTTGAAGCTTTCTTT. The encoded protein is CASSRSGVEAFF. The variable domain in full, completed from reference TRBV7-2 and TRBJ1-1, reads GAGVSQSPSNKVTEKGKDVELRCDPISGHTALYWYRQSLGQGLEFLIYFQGNSAPDKSGLPSDRFSAERTGGSVSTLTIQRTQQEDSAVYLCASSRSGVEAFFGQGTRLTVV.

This clonotype was seen more than once but under ten times. The chain carries TRBV5-1 and TRBJ1-1, with 8 bases fitting TRBD1. The CDR3 consists of 14 residues. The V gene's germline CDR1 is SGHRS and CDR2 YFSETQ. Losses at the gene ends were 9 bases for V and 3 bases for J; bases not matched to a gene: 10. CDR3 coding DNA: TGCGCCACCCGAGACAGGGGATGGGACACTGAAGCTTTCTTT. Protein product: CATRDRGWDTEAFF.